Below, 3 T cell receptor beta chains from the same sample are listed, as sequenced in a study of vaccination effects on CD4 cells after COVID-19. It was after 10 days of culture that CD4+ T cells were isolated. Repertoires were generated with immunoSEQ multiplex PCR, while TCRdb's copy carries only in-frame clones and drops some. The profile shows about 74,000 clones, roughly 80% of them singletons. No antigen has been identified for these receptors. Sequencing was performed on CD4+ T cells from PBMCs cultured without peptide, taken before COVID-19 vaccination. These receptors all stem from a human donor who received a COVID-19 vaccine.

This clone occurred once. J is TRBJ2-3 and V is TRBV11-2; 8 bases align to TRBD2. This CDR3 is 16 amino acids long. J lost 4 bases, V lost 6 bases, and 12 bases had no gene match. Germline V CDR1 and CDR2: SGHAT, FQNNGV. The CDR3 here is CASRGAGTRYADTQYF. The CDR3 DNA reads TGTGCCAGCAGGGGGGCTGGGACTAGATACGCAGATACGCAGTATTTT.

The chain links TRBV19 to TRBJ2-7; possible D gene TRBD1, 6 bases. Germline CDR1 reads LNHDA; CDR2 reads SQIVND (reference sequence). Trimming removed 4 bases at V and 5 bases at J, with 9 bases between. CDR3 size: 12 residues. CDR3 protein: CASSSGQNEQYV. For the CDR3, the DNA is TGTGCCAGTAGTAGTGGACAGAACGAGCAGTACGTC.

The chain combines TRBV14 with TRBJ2-5; 9 positions agree with TRBD2. Trimming at V came to 5 bases and at J to 8 bases, leaving 9 bases not matched to a gene. CDR1 and CDR2 (germline): SGHDN, FVKESK. The length of the CDR3 is 14 residues. The CDR3 DNA follows: TGTGCCAGCAGCGTGGCTAGCGGGGCCTTAACCCAGTACTTC. Its translation: CASSVASGALTQYF. Full variable domain (outside the CDR3, taken from reference TRBV14 and TRBJ2-5): EAGVTQFPSHSVIEKGQTVTLRCDPISGHDNLYWYRRVMGKEIKFLLHFVKESKQDESGMPNNRFLAERTGGTYSTLKVQPAELEDSGVYFCASSVASGALTQYFGPGTRLLVL.